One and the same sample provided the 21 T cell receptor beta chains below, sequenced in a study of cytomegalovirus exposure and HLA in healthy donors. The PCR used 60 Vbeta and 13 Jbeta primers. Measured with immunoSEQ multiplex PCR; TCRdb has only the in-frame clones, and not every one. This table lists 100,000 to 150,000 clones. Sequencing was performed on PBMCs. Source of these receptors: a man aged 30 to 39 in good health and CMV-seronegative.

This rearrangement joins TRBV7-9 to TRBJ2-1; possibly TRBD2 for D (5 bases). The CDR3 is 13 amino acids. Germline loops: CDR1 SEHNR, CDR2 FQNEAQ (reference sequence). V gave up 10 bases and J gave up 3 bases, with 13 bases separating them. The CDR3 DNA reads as TGTGCCATCGAGGGTGGGATCTACAATGAGCAGTTCTTC. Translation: CAIEGGIYNEQFF.

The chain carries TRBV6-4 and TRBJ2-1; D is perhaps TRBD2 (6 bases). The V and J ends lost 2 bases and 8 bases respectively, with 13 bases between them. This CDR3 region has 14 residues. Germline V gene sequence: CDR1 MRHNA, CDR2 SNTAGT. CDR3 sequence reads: CASSDGDLADEQFF. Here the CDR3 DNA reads TGTGCCAGCAGTGACGGGGACTTAGCGGATGAGCAGTTCTTC.

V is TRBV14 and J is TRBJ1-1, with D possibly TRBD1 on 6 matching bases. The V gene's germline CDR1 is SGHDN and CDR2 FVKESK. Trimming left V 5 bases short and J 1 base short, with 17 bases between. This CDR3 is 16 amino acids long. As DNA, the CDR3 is TGTGCCAGCAGCAGACGGGAGGGGGGTACGAACACTGAAGCTTTCTTT. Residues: CASSRREGGTNTEAFF. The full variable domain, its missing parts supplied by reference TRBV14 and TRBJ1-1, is EAGVTQFPSHSVIEKGQTVTLRCDPISGHDNLYWYRRVMGKEIKFLLHFVKESKQDESGMPNNRFLAERTGGTYSTLKVQPAELEDSGVYFCASSRREGGTNTEAFFGQGTRLTVV.

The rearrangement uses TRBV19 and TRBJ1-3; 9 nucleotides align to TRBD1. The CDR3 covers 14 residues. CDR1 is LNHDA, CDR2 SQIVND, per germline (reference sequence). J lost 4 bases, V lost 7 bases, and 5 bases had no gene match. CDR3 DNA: TGTGCCAGTACCCGGACAGGGGCAGGAAACACCATATATTTT. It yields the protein CASTRTGAGNTIYF.

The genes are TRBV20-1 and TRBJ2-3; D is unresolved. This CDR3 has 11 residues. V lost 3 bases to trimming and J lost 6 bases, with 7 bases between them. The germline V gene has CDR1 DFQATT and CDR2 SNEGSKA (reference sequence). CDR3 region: CSASYGDTQYF. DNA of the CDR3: TGCAGTGCTAGTTACGGGGATACGCAGTATTTT.

CDR3: CATKVAPYNEQFF. The CDR3 DNA reads as TGTGCCACCAAGGTAGCGCCATACAATGAGCAGTTCTTC. The genes are TRBV27 and TRBJ2-1; D perhaps matches TRBD2 (5 bases). Germline CDR1 and CDR2: MNHEY and SMNVEV (reference sequence). The CDR3 length is 13 residues. The V end lost 10 bases, the J end lost 4 bases, and 14 bases lay between the germline ends.

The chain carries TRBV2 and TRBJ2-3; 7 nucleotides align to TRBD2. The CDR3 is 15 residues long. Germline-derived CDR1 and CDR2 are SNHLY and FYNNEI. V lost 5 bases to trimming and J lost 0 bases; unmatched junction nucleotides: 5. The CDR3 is CASSRGELSTDTQYF. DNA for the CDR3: TGTGCCAGCAGTCGGGGGGAACTCAGCACAGATACGCAGTATTTT.

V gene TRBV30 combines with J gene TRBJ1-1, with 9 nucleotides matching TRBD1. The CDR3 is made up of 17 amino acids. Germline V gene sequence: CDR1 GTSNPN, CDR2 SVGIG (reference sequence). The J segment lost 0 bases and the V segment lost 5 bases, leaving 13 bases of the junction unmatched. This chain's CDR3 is CAWSRAGQGRMNTEAFF. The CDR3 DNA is TGTGCCTGGTCCCGCGCGGGACAGGGTAGGATGAACACTGAAGCTTTCTTT.

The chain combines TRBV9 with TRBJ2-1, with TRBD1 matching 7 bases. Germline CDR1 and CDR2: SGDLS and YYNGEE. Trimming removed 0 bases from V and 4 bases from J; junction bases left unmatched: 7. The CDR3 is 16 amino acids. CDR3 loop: CASSVVNTGVYNEQFF. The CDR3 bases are TGTGCCAGCAGCGTAGTCAATACAGGGGTTTACAATGAGCAGTTCTTC.

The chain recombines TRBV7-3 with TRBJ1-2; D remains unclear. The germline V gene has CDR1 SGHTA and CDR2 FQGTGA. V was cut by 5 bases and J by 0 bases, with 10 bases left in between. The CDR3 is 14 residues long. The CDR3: CASSPSSTNYGYTF. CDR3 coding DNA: TGTGCCAGCAGCCCCTCCAGTACTAACTATGGCTACACCTTC.

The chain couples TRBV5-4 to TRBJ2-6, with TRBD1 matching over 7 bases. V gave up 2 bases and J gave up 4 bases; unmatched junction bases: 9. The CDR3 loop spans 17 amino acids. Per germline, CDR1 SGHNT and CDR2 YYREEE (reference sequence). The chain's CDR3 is CASSLDRAGAGANVLTF. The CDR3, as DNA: TGTGCCAGCAGCTTAGACAGGGCAGGGGCCGGGGCCAACGTCCTGACTTTC.

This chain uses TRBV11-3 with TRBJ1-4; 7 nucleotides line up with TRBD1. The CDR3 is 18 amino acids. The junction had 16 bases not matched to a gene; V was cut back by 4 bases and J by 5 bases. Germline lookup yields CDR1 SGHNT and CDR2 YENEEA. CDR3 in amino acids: CASSSLDRAGFKNEKLFF. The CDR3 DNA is TGTGCCAGCAGCTCGCTCGACAGGGCCGGTTTCAAAAATGAAAAACTGTTTTTT. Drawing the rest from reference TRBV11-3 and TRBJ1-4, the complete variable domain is EAGVVQSPRYKIIEKKQPVAFWCNPISGHNTLYWYLQNLGQGPELLIRYENEEAVDDSQLPKDRFSAERLKGVDSTLKIQPAELGDSAVYLCASSSLDRAGFKNEKLFFGSGTQLSVL.

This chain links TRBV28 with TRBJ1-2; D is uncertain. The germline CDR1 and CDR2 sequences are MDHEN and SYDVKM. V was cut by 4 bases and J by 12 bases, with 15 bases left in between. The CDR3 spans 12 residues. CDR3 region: CASSSPQLPHTF. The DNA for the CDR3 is TGTGCCAGCAGTTCCCCCCAACTCCCACACACCTTC.

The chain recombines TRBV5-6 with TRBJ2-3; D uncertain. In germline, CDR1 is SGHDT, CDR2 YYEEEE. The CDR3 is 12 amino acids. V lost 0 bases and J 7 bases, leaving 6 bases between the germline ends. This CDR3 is CASSLGENTQYF. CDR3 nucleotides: TGTGCCAGCAGCTTGGGAGAAAATACGCAGTATTTT.

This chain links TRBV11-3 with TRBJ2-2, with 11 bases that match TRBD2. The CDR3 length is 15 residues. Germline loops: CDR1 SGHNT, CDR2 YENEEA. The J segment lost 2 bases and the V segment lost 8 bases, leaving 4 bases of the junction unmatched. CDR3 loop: CASRGLADNTGELFF. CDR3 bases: TGTGCCAGCCGGGGACTAGCGGACAACACCGGGGAGCTGTTTTTT.

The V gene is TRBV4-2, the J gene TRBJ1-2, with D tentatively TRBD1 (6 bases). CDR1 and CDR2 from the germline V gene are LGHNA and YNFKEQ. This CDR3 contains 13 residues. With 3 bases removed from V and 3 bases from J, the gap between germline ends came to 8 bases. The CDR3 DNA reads TGTGCCAGCAGCCAGGCAGGGGACTATGGCTACACCTTC. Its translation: CASSQAGDYGYTF.

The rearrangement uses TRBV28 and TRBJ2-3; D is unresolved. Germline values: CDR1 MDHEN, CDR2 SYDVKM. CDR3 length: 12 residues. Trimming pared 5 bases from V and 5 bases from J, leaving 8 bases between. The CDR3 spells CASSPYGDTQYF. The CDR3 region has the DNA TGTGCCAGCAGTCCCTACGGAGATACGCAGTATTTT.

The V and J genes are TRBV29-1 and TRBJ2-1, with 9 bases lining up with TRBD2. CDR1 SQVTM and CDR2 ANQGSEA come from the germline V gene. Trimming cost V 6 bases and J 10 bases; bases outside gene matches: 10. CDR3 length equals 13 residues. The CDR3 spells CSVGPGLASEQFF. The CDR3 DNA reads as TGCAGCGTGGGGCCGGGACTAGCAAGCGAGCAGTTCTTC.

CDR3 loop: CASSLDPVSNTEAFF. Written as DNA, the CDR3 is TGTGCCAGCAGCTTGGACCCAGTCTCGAACACTGAAGCTTTCTTT. The chain employs TRBV5-4 and TRBJ1-1; D is unclear. Trimming shortened V by 0 bases and J by 1 base, and 10 bases separated the two germline ends. Germline lookup yields CDR1 SGHNT and CDR2 YYREEE (reference sequence). The CDR3 loop spans 15 amino acids.

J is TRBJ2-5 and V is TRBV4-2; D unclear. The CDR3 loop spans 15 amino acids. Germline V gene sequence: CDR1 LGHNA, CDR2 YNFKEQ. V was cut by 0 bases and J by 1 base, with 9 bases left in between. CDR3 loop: CASSQETRSQETQYF. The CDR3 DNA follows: TGTGCCAGCAGCCAAGAAACGAGGAGCCAAGAGACCCAGTACTTC.

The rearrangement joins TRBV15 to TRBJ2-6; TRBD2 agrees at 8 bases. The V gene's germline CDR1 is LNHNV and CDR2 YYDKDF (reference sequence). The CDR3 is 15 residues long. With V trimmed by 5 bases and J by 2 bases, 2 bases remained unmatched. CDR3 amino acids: CATSRRGAGANVLTF. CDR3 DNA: TGTGCCACCAGCCGGCGGGGGGCTGGGGCCAACGTCCTGACTTTC.